This is a list of T cell receptor beta chains from one sample in a study of T cell responses to AZD1222 COVID-19 vaccine. Produced via immunoSEQ multiplex PCR; TCRdb's table is partial and in-frame only. Seen here are some 80,000 clones, over 80% observed once, and the top ten hold roughly 5.6%. The input for sequencing was peripheral blood, taken on day 0 of AZD1222 vaccination. These receptors came from an adult in good health. Each CDR3 is given with its conserved first and last residue. The D gene is left open where the match is weak. The size entry is marked missing in some rows and otherwise reads once, few, many or a size class.

abundance	v_gene	d_gene	j_gene	CDR3nt	CDR3aa
.	TRBV5-1	.	TRBJ1-2	TGCGCCAGCAGCTTGTCAGGCCTAGGGTCTCAGGACTATGGCTACACCTTC	CASSLSGLGSQDYGYTF
.	TRBV6-5	.	TRBJ2-3	TGTGCCAGCATGGCCCTAAGCACAGATACGCAGTATTTT	CASMALSTDTQYF
.	TRBV9	.	TRBJ1-1	TGTGCTAGCAGCCCCTCAATAGGGACCGAAGCTTTCTTT	CASSPSIGTEAFF
.	TRBV11-3	TRBD1	TRBJ2-1	TGTGCCAGCAGCCCCGACAGGGAATTCTCCAATGAGCAGTTCTTC	CASSPDREFSNEQFF
.	TRBV7-9	.	TRBJ1-1	TGTGCCAGCACCACCAACAGGGAGGCTAACACTGAAGCTTTCTTT	CASTTNREANTEAFF
.	TRBV6-5	.	TRBJ2-4	TGTGCCAGCAGTTACTCCGAACTAGGAAACATTCAGTACTTC	CASSYSELGNIQYF
.	TRBV5-5	TRBD2	TRBJ2-7	TGTGCCAGCAGCTCCGGGGGGAGGCCTTACGAGCAGTACTTC	CASSSGGRPYEQYF
.	TRBV16	TRBD1	TRBJ1-1	TGTGCCAGCAGCCAAATGAAACAGGGGGCAAGGACTGAAGCTTTCTTT	CASSQMKQGARTEAFF
.	TRBV7-3	.	TRBJ1-1	TGTGCCAGCAGCCCGCGGGCCCCTACAGGGAGGACTGAAGCTTTCTTT	CASSPRAPTGRTEAFF
.	TRBV6-5	TRBD2	TRBJ2-5	TGTGCCAGCAGTCGACTAGCGGGACAAGAGACCCAGTACTTC	CASSRLAGQETQYF
.	TRBV9	.	TRBJ1-1	TGTGCCAGCAGCGTAGCCCACAGGAACACTGAAGCTTTCTTT	CASSVAHRNTEAFF
once	TRBV5-5	.	TRBJ1-2	TGTGCCAGCAGCCCGGGCGCAGGGATGAGTGGCTACACCTTC	CASSPGAGMSGYTF
.	TRBV5-1	TRBD1	TRBJ1-1	TGCGCCAGCAGCCTAGGGGGCGGCGGCACTGAAGCTTTCTTT	CASSLGGGGTEAFF
.	TRBV11-2	.	TRBJ1-4	TGTGCCAGCAGCTCCCGGGACGCTGCAACTAATGAAAAACTGTTTTTT	CASSSRDAATNEKLFF
.	TRBV7-2	.	TRBJ1-5	TGTGCCAGCAGCTTAGCCCTCGGTCAGCCCCAGCATTTT	CASSLALGQPQHF
.	TRBV11-3	.	TRBJ2-2	TGTGCCAGCAGCTTAGTGCAGGGCACCGGGGAGCTGTTTTTT	CASSLVQGTGELFF
once	TRBV2	.	TRBJ1-1	TGTGCCAGCACCTTAGGGCAGGGAAAGGCTGAAGCTTTCTTT	CASTLGQGKAEAFF
.	TRBV6-5	.	TRBJ1-6	TGTGCCAGCAACCAACGGGGGAATTCACCCCTCCACTTT	CASNQRGNSPLHF
.	TRBV18	.	TRBJ1-5	TGTGCCAGCTCTCAGGGGCGAGAAAGCAATCAGCCCCAGCATTTT	CASSQGRESNQPQHF
.	TRBV18	.	TRBJ1-1	TGTGCCAGCTCACGGGACAAACTAAAAGCTTTCTTT	CASSRDKLKAFF
.	TRBV3-1/TRBV3-2	.	TRBJ1-3	TGTGCCAGCAGCCAAGCTGGAAACACCATATATTTT	CASSQAGNTIYF
.	TRBV7-9	TRBD1	TRBJ2-1	TGTGCCAGCACGGGGCGACAGGGAAGCGAGCAGTTCTTC	CASTGRQGSEQFF
.	TRBV4-3	.	TRBJ1-2	TGCGCCAGCAGCCAAGACTGGCAGGACCGGATCTATGGCTACACCTTC	CASSQDWQDRIYGYTF
once	TRBV7-2	TRBD1	TRBJ1-2	TGTGCCAGCAGCTCAGACAGGGGCGGTCACTACACCTTC	CASSSDRGGHYTF
.	TRBV18	.	TRBJ1-2	TGTGCCAGCTCACCATTCGACAGTAACTATGGCTACACCTTC	CASSPFDSNYGYTF
.	TRBV30	.	TRBJ1-5	TGTGCCTGGATCCCTCTGGACAGCTTATCGGTGGGCAATCAGCCCCAGCATTTT	CAWIPLDSLSVGNQPQHF
.	TRBV7-8	.	TRBJ2-3	TGTGCCAGCAGGGGGGGCCAGACAGATACGCAGTATTTT	CASRGGQTDTQYF
.	TRBV5-5	.	TRBJ2-4	TGTGCCAGCAGCTTGGATCGCAGCCTACGATGGAACTTC	CASSLDRSLRWNF
.	TRBV6-5	TRBD1	TRBJ1-5	TGTGCCAGCAGTCAGACAGGGGTTACTCAGCCCCAGCATTTT	CASSQTGVTQPQHF
.	TRBV19	TRBD1	TRBJ1-5	TGTGCCAGTAGTCTGACAGGGTATAGCAATCAGCCCCAGCATTTT	CASSLTGYSNQPQHF
.	TRBV3-1/TRBV3-2	.	TRBJ1-6	TGTGCCAGCAGGCGACAGAGTAATAATTCACCCCTCCACTTT	CASRRQSNNSPLHF
.	TRBV7-9	.	TRBJ1-5	TGTGCCAGCAGCCTATGTTTCACCGTATTCCAGCCCCAGCATTTT	CASSLCFTVFQPQHF
.	TRBV10-2	.	TRBJ1-2	TGCGCCAGCAGTGAGTCCCTTTGGACAGACTATGGCTACACCTTC	CASSESLWTDYGYTF
.	TRBV5-1	.	TRBJ1-5	TGCGCCAGTGCTCCGGCCTCCGACTCAGGTCAGCCCCAGCATTTT	CASAPASDSGQPQHF
.	TRBV28	TRBD1	TRBJ1-2	TGTGCCAGCAGCCCCCCGGGACAGGATGGGTATGGCTACACCTTC	CASSPPGQDGYGYTF
.	TRBV5-5	TRBD1	TRBJ1-1	TGTGCCAGCAGCCGGGACAGGGACAACACTGAAGCTTTCTTT	CASSRDRDNTEAFF